The source of this TCR beta chain is a study of cytomegalovirus exposure and HLA in healthy donors. Whole-study findings and limits: TCR beta chain V- and J-gene trimming was linked, in a later analysis, to a missense variant in DCLRE1C. Presence/absence analyses took donor sequencing depth as roughly uniform. Across HLA loci, a later analysis found differing TCR association rates, with DRB1 most and HLA-C fewest.

Concerning this clone itself: Its target is not known.

The ends were cut back, 0 bases at V and 7 bases at J, with 12 bases in the middle. Per germline, CDR1 SGHTA and CDR2 FQGNSA. This CDR3 contains 14 residues. With 60 Vbeta and 13 Jbeta primers, the PCR was carried out. Clones were sequenced by immunoSEQ multiplex PCR, and TCRdb holds only the in-frame ones, with some missing. The sample lists some 130,000 clones; roughly 80% were seen once. This chain joins TRBV7-2 and TRBJ1-2, with D maybe TRBD1 (5 bases). This clonotype was sampled from a woman in her twenties or thirties in good health and CMV-seropositive. Material for sequencing was PBMCs. CDR3 sequence reads: CASSLAKAGPGYTF. Written as DNA, the CDR3 is TGTGCCAGCAGCTTAGCAAAGGCAGGGCCTGGCTACACCTTC.